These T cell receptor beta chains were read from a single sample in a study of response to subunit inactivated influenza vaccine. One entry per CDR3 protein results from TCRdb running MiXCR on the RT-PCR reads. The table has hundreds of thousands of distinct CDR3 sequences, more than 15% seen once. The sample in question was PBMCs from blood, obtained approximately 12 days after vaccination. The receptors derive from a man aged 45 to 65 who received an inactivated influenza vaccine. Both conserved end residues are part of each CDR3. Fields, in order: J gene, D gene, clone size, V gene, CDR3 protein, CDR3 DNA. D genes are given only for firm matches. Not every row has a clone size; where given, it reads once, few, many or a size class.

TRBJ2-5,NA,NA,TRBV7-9,CASSLTGSGQETQYF,TGTGCCAGCAGCTTAACAGGGAGTGGGCAAGAGACCCAGTACTTC
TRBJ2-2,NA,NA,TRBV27,CASSLSYRVDTGELFF,TGTGCCAGCAGTTTATCGTACAGGGTGGACACCGGGGAGCTGTTTTTT
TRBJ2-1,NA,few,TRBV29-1,CSVEEGARSYNEQFF,TGCAGCGTTGAGGAGGGGGCTCGATCCTACAATGAGCAGTTCTTC
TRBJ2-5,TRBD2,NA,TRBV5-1,CASSLVPSGRKETQYF,TGCGCCAGCAGCTTGGTTCCTAGCGGGCGTAAAGAGACCCAGTACTTC
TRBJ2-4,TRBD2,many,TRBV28,CASSRTSGQKWNIQYF,TGTGCCAGCAGTCGGACTAGCGGGCAAAAGTGGAACATTCAGTACTTC
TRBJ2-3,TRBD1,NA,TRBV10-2,CASTPTGADTQYF,TGCGCCAGCACCCCGACAGGGGCAGATACGCAGTATTTT
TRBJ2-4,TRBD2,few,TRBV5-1,CASSHGLAGYKNIQYF,TGCGCCAGCAGCCACGGACTAGCGGGGTACAAAAACATTCAGTACTTC
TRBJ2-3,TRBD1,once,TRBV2,CASSPRTGTYGTQYF,TGTGCCAGCAGCCCCCGGACAGGGACCTATGGTACGCAGTATTTT
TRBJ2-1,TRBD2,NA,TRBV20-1,CSAISGGDNEQFF,TGCAGTGCTATCAGCGGGGGGGACAATGAGCAGTTCTTC
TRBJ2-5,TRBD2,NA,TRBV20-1,CSATATSGRQETQYF,TGCAGTGCTACCGCGACTAGCGGGAGGCAGGAGACCCAGTACTTC
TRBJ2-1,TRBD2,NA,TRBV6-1,CASSPPTLAGGLDEQFF,TGTGCCAGCAGCCCTCCTACACTAGCGGGGGGGCTGGATGAGCAGTTCTTC
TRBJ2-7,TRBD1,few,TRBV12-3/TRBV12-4,CASSGGGTGYSEQYF,TGTGCCAGCTCAGGGGGTGGGACAGGGTACAGCGAGCAGTACTTC
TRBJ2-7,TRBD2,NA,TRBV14,CASSQGLAGSSYEQYF,TGTGCCAGCAGCCAAGGACTAGCGGGTTCCTCCTACGAGCAGTACTTC
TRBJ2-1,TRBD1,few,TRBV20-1,CSARDRDRGSYNEQFF,TGCAGTGCTAGAGACCGGGACAGGGGGTCCTACAATGAGCAGTTCTTC
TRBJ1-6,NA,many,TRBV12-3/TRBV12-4,CASRTPGSPLHF,TGTGCCAGCAGGACCCCAGGTTCACCCCTCCACTTT
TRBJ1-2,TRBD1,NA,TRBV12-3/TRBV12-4,CASRQGGLYGYTF,TGTGCCAGCAGGCAGGGGGGTCTCTATGGCTACACCTTC
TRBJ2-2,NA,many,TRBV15,CATSGDLSSGVGELFF,TGTGCCACCAGCGGAGACCTCAGTTCGGGGGTCGGGGAGCTGTTTTTT
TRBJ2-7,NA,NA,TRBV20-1,CSATQLDEQYF,TGCAGTGCCACGCAACTAGACGAGCAGTACTTC
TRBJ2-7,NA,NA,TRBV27,CASSLSQSYEQYF,TGTGCCAGCAGTTTATCGCAATCTTACGAGCAGTACTTC
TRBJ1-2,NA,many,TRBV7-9,CASSSSGSYGYTF,TGTGCCAGCAGCTCATCAGGGAGCTATGGCTACACCTTC
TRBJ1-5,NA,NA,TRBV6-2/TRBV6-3,CASSYSSGNQPQHF,TGTGCCAGCAGTTACTCGTCGGGCAATCAGCCCCAGCATTTT
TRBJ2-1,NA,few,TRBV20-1,CSARDPTNEQFF,TGCAGTGCTAGAGATCCCACCAATGAGCAGTTCTTC
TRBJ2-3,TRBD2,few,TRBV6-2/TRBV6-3,CASHGLAGLTSTDTQYF,TGTGCCAGCCACGGACTAGCGGGCCTAACTAGCACAGATACGCAGTATTTT
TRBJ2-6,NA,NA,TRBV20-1,CSARNYGVSGANVLTF,TGCAGTGCTAGAAATTACGGGGTGTCTGGGGCCAACGTCCTGACTTTC
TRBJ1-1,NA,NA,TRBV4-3,CASSQVGRKF,TGCGCCAGCAGCCAAGTAGGCAGAAAGTTT
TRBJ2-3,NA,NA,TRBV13,CASSLKESTDTQYF,TGTGCCAGCAGCTTAAAGGAAAGCACAGATACGCAGTATTTT
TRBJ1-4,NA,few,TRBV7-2,CASSTFGVLTNEKLFF,TGTGCCAGCAGTACCTTTGGGGTGCTCACTAATGAAAAACTGTTTTTT
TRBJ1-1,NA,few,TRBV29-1,CSVGKRNTEAFF,TGCAGCGTTGGGAAGAGGAACACTGAAGCTTTCTTT
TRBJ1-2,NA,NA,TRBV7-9,CASSLWEAGYTF,TGTGCCAGCAGCTTATGGGAGGCTGGCTACACCTTC
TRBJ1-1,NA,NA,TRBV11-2,CASSLGVGGTEAFF,TGTGCCAGCAGCTTAGGGGTGGGGGGCACTGAAGCTTTCTTT